These T cell receptor beta chains were read from a single sample in a study of blood T cell repertoires in COVID-19. The assay was immunoSEQ multiplex PCR, and TCRdb's table has in-frame clones only and misses some. Among roughly 70,000 clones, 70% to 90% were seen once, and the ten largest hold 1.1% to 1.5%. The specimen was peripheral blood. The receptors were gathered from a human donor in a cohort sampled during active COVID-19. The CDR3 runs from the conserved cysteine through the conserved F or W. The order of the fields is clone size, D gene, V gene, J gene, CDR3 protein, CDR3 DNA. The D gene is left open where the match is weak. Some rows mark clone size as missing; the rest say once, few, many or name a class of expanded clone.

-,-,TRBV7-9,TRBJ1-1,CASSLRRLPGLATEAFF,TGTGCCAGCAGCCTACGCCGGCTGCCGGGATTGGCCACTGAAGCTTTCTTT
-,-,TRBV11-3,TRBJ1-1,CASSKQGGRTEAFF,TGTGCCAGCAGCAAACAGGGAGGGCGCACTGAAGCTTTCTTT
-,TRBD1,TRBV24-1,TRBJ2-1,CATSEPGQGKGNEQFF,TGTGCCACCAGTGAGCCGGGACAGGGTAAGGGCAATGAGCAGTTCTTC
-,TRBD1,TRBV6-5,TRBJ1-5,CASRDLTGGGQPQHF,TGTGCCAGCAGGGACCTAACAGGGGGTGGTCAGCCCCAGCATTTT
-,-,TRBV28,TRBJ1-6,CASSLRGDGSPLHF,TGTGCCAGCAGTTTACGGGGGGACGGTTCACCCCTCCACTTT
-,TRBD2,TRBV28,TRBJ2-7,CASSDIGYPGLADYRSYEQYF,TGTGCCAGCAGCGACATTGGGTACCCGGGACTAGCGGATTATCGCTCCTACGAGCAGTACTTC
-,-,TRBV6-4,TRBJ2-1,CASSDWPSYNEQFF,TGTGCCAGCAGTGACTGGCCCTCCTACAATGAGCAGTTCTTC
-,TRBD1,TRBV24-1,TRBJ1-3,CATSDHLAQGGLSGNTIYF,TGTGCCACCAGTGACCATCTCGCACAGGGGGGCCTCTCTGGAAACACCATATATTTT
-,-,TRBV5-5,TRBJ2-7,CASSRAGFVYEQYF,TGTGCCAGCAGCCGAGCAGGGTTCGTCTACGAGCAGTACTTC
-,-,TRBV19,TRBJ2-2,CASSIDGRRNTGELFF,TGTGCCAGTAGTATAGATGGGAGACGGAACACCGGGGAGCTGTTTTTT
-,TRBD2,TRBV11-2,TRBJ2-3,CASSTRLAGKTDTQYF,TGTGCCAGCAGCACCCGACTAGCGGGAAAGACAGATACGCAGTATTTT
medium-sized,TRBD2,TRBV24-1,TRBJ2-2,CATSGGLAGAGGELFF,TGTGCCACCAGTGGGGGACTAGCGGGAGCGGGCGGGGAGCTGTTTTTT
-,TRBD1,TRBV2,TRBJ2-5,CASRRQGIPQETQYF,TGTGCCAGCCGTAGACAGGGGATCCCTCAAGAGACCCAGTACTTC
-,-,TRBV25-1,TRBJ2-1,CASSDSLRSLQYNEQFF,TGTGCCAGCAGTGATTCATTGAGGTCATTACAATACAATGAGCAGTTCTTC
-,-,TRBV3-1/TRBV3-2,TRBJ1-5,CASSQDRGRTEPQHF,TGTGCCAGCAGCCAAGATCGGGGTCGGACGGAGCCCCAGCATTTT
once,TRBD2,TRBV7-8,TRBJ2-1,CASSLGTTSGTGYNEQFF,TGTGCCAGCAGCTTAGGGACGACTAGCGGGACTGGATACAATGAGCAGTTCTTC
few,TRBD1,TRBV5-5,TRBJ1-4,CASSWAAGGTNEKLFF,TGTGCCAGCAGCTGGGCGGCAGGGGGAACTAATGAAAAACTGTTTTTT
-,-,TRBV6-1,TRBJ2-7,CASSEAGAGEQYF,TGTGCCAGCAGTGAGGCAGGGGCGGGCGAGCAGTACTTC
few,-,TRBV12-5,TRBJ1-1,CASGYLANTEAFF,TGTGCTAGTGGTTATCTAGCGAACACTGAAGCTTTCTTT
-,-,TRBV7-2,TRBJ2-3,CASSLGQVLTDTQYF,TGTGCCAGCAGCTTAGGACAGGTTCTCACAGATACGCAGTATTTT
-,-,TRBV5-4,TRBJ2-6,CASSLTGRAGANVLTF,TGTGCCAGCAGCTTGACAGGCAGGGCCGGGGCCAACGTCCTGACTTTC
-,-,TRBV7-9,TRBJ2-7,CASSFGSSYEQYF,TGTGCCAGCAGCTTTGGTAGCTCCTACGAGCAGTACTTC
once,TRBD1,TRBV28,TRBJ1-1,CASRRTGPNTEAFF,TGTGCCAGCAGACGGACAGGGCCGAACACTGAAGCTTTCTTT
-,TRBD2,TRBV27,TRBJ2-3,CASSSIAGGHTDTQYF,TGTGCCAGCAGTTCGATAGCGGGAGGCCACACAGATACGCAGTATTTT
-,-,TRBV2,TRBJ2-3,CASSPRGFLAGTDTQYF,TGTGCCAGCAGTCCAAGGGGGTTCCTAGCGGGCACAGATACGCAGTATTTT
once,TRBD2,TRBV6-2/TRBV6-3,TRBJ2-1,CASSYLGLAGGPRSYNEQFF,TGTGCCAGCAGTTACCTCGGACTAGCGGGAGGGCCTCGATCCTACAATGAGCAGTTCTTC
-,TRBD1,TRBV5-1,TRBJ2-2,CASTTGGNTGELFF,TGCGCCAGCACGACAGGGGGGAACACCGGGGAGCTGTTTTTT
-,TRBD1,TRBV29-1,TRBJ1-1,CSVWDRGFSEAFF,TGCAGCGTTTGGGACAGGGGGTTTTCTGAAGCTTTCTTT
-,-,TRBV29-1,TRBJ1-2,CSVASNRELLGYGYTF,TGCAGCGTTGCGTCAAACAGGGAGCTACTAGGCTATGGCTACACCTTC